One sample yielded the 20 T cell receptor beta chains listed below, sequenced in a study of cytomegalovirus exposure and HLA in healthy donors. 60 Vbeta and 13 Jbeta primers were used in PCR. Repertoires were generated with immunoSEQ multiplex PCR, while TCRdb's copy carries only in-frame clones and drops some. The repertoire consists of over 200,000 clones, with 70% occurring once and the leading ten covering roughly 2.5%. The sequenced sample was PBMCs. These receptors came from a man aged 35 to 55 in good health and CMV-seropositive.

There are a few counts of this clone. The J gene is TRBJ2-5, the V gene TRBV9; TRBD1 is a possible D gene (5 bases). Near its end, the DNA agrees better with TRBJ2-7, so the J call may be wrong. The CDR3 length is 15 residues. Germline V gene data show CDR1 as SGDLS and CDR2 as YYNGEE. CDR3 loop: CASSVGAGIFYEQYF. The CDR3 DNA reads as TGTGCCAGCAGCGTAGGGGCAGGGATCTTCTACGAGCAGTACTTC.

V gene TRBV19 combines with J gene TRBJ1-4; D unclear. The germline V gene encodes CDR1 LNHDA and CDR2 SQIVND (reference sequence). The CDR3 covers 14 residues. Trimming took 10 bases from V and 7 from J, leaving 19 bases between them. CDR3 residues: CATQALAGIEKLFF. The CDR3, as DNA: TGTGCCACCCAGGCTCTGGCCGGTATTGAAAAACTGTTTTTT.

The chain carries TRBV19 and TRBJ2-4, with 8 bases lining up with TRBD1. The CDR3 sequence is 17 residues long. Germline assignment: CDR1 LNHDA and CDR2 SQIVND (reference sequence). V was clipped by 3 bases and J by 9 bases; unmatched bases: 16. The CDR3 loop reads CASSIVGTGRVGGIQYF. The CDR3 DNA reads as TGTGCCAGTAGTATTGTTGGGACAGGCCGGGTTGGGGGCATTCAGTACTTC.

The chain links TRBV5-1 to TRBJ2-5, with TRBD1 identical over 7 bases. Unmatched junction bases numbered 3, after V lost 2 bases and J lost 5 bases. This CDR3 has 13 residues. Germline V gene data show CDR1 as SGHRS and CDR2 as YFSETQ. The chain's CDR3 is CASSLQGRETQYF. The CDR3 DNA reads TGCGCCAGCAGCTTACAGGGGCGGGAGACCCAGTACTTC.

CDR3 sequence: CASSISPAGEAFF. In DNA, the CDR3 is TGTGCCAGTAGTATCTCACCCGCAGGTGAAGCTTTCTTT. The V call is TRBV19, the J call TRBJ1-1; the D is unclear. Germline assignment: CDR1 LNHDA and CDR2 SQIVND (reference sequence). Trimming pared 3 bases from V and 7 bases from J, leaving 12 bases between. The CDR3 is 13 residues long.

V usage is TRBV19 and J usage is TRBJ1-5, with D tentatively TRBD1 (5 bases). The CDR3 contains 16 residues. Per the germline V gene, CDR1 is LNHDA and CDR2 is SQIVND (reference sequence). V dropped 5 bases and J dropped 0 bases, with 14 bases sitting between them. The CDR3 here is CASSYGGAHSNQPQHF. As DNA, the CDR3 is TGTGCCAGTAGTTACGGGGGAGCTCATAGCAATCAGCCCCAGCATTTT. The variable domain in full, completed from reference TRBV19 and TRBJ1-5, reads DGGITQSPKYLFRKEGQNVTLSCEQNLNHDAMYWYRQDPGQGLRLIYYSQIVNDFQKGDIAEGYSVSREKKESFPLTVTSAQKNPTAFYLCASSYGGAHSNQPQHFGDGTRLSIL.

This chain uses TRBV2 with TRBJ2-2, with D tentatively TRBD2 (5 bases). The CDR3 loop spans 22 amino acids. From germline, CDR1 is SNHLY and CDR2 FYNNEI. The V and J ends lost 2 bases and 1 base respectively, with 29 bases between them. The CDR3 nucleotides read TGTGCCAGCAGTGAACCGTCTCTTTACGGTAGTGGAGGCCTATTGAACACCGGGGAGCTGTTTTTT. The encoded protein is CASSEPSLYGSGGLLNTGELFF. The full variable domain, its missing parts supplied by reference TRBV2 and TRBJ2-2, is EPEVTQTPSHQVTQMGQEVILRCVPISNHLYFYWYRQILGQKVEFLVSFYNNEISEKSEIFDDQFSVERPDGSNFTLKIRSTKLEDSAMYFCASSEPSLYGSGGLLNTGELFFGEGSRLTVL.

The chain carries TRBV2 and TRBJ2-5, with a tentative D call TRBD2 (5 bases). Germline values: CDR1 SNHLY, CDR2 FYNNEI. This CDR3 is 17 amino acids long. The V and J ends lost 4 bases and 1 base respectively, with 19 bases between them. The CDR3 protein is CASSGSTGKSVQETQYF. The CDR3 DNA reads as TGTGCCAGCAGTGGATCCACCGGGAAGTCAGTCCAAGAGACCCAGTACTTC.

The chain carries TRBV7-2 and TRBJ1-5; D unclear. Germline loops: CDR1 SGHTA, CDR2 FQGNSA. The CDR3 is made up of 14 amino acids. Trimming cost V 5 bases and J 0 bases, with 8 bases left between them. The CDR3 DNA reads TGTGCCAGCAGCGACAAAAATAGCAATCAGCCCCAGCATTTT. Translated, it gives CASSDKNSNQPQHF.

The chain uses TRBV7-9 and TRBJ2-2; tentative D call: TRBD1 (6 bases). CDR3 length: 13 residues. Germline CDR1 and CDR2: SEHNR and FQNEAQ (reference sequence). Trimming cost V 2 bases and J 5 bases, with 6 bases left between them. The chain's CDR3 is CASSLQGTGELFF. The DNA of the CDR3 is TGTGCCAGCAGCTTACAGGGGACCGGGGAGCTGTTTTTT.

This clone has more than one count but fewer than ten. CDR3 in DNA: TGTGCCAGCAGTTTCGGGTATCAGCCCCAGCATTTT. It codes for CASSFGYQPQHF. The chain combines TRBV28 with TRBJ1-5; D call uncertain. Per the germline V gene, CDR1 is MDHEN and CDR2 is SYDVKM. Trimming left V 3 bases short and J 5 bases short, with 5 bases between. This CDR3 has 12 residues.

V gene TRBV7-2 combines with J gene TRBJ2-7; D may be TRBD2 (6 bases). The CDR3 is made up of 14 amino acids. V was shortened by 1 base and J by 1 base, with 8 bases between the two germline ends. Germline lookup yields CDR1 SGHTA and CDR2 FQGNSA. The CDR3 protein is CASSLVAGSYEQYF. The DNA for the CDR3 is TGTGCCAGCAGCTTAGTTGCGGGGTCCTACGAGCAGTACTTC. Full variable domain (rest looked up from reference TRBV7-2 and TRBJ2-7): GAGVSQSPSNKVTEKGKDVELRCDPISGHTALYWYRQSLGQGLEFLIYFQGNSAPDKSGLPSDRFSAERTGGSVSTLTIQRTQQEDSAVYLCASSLVAGSYEQYFGPGTRLTVT.

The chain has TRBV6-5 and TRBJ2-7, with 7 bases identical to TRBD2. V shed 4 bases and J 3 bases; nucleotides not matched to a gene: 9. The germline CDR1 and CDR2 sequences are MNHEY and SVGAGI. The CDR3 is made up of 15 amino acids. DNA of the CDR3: TGTGCCAGCAGTTCACGAATGGCTAGCGGCTACGAGCAGTACTTC. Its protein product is CASSSRMASGYEQYF.

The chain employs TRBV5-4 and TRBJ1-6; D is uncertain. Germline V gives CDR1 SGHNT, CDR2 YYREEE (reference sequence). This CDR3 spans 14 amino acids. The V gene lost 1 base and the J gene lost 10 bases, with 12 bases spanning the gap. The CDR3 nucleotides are TGTGCCAGCAGCTTGCTGGGAGAAGGGTCACCCCTCCACTTT. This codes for CASSLLGEGSPLHF.

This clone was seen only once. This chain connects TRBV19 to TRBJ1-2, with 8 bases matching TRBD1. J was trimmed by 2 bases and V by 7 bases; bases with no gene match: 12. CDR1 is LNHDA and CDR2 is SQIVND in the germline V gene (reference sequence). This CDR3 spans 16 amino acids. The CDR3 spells CASNPFGTGENYGYTF. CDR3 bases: TGTGCCAGTAACCCTTTCGGGACAGGAGAAAACTATGGCTACACCTTC.

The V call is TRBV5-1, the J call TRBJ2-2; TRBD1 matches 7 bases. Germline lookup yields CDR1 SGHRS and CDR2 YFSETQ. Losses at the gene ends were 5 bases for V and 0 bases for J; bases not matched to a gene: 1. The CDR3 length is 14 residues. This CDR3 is CASSGTANTGELFF. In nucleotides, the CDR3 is TGCGCCAGCAGTGGGACAGCGAACACCGGGGAGCTGTTTTTT.

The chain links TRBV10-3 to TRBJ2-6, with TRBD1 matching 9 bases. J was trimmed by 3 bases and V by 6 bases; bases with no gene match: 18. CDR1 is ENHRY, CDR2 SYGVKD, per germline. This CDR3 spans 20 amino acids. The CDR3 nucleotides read TGTGCCATCAGCCCTGTTGGGACAGGGAGCCCTAGAGGTGGGGCCAACGTCCTGACTTTC. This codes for CAISPVGTGSPRGGANVLTF.

The CDR3 is CASSLELSPLHF. The CDR3 nucleotides read TGTGCCAGCAGCTTAGAACTTTCACCCCTCCACTTT. This sequence joins TRBV7-9 and TRBJ1-6, with no clear D. Germline CDR1 and CDR2: SEHNR and FQNEAQ (reference sequence). CDR3 length: 12 residues. V was shortened by 1 base and J by 9 bases, with 4 bases between the two germline ends. The entire variable domain, with the rest obtained from reference TRBV7-9 and TRBJ1-6, is as follows: DTGVSQNPRHKITKRGQNVTFRCDPISEHNRLYWYRQTLGQGPEFLTYFQNEAQLEKSRLLSDRFSAERPKGSFSTLEIQRTEQGDSAMYLCASSLELSPLHFGNGTRLTVT.

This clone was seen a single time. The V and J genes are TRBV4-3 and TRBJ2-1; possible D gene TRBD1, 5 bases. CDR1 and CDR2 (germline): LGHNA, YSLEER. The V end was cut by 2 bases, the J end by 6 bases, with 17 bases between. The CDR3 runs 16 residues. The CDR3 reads CASSQQGGSRGNEQFF. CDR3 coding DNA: TGCGCCAGCAGCCAACAGGGCGGATCCCGAGGCAATGAGCAGTTCTTC.

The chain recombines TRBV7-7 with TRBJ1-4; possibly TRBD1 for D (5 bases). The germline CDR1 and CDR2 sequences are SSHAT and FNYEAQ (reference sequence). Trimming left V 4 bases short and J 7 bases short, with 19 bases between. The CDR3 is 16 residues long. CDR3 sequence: CASSSGPGLGGEKLFF. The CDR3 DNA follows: TGTGCCAGCAGCTCGGGGCCGGGACTGGGAGGTGAAAAACTGTTTTTT. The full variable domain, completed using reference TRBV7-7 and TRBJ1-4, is GAGVSQSPRYKVTKRGQDVTLRCDPISSHATLYWYQQALGQGPEFLTYFNYEAQPDKSGLPSDRFSAERPEGSISTLTIQRTEQRDSAMYRCASSSGPGLGGEKLFFGSGTQLSVL.